This T cell receptor (beta chain) is drawn from a study of blood T cell repertoires in COVID-19. Sequencing used immunoSEQ multiplex PCR; TCRdb keeps in-frame clones, though not all of them. The sample yields tens of thousands of clones, more than 75% seen once. J gave up 0 bases and V 7 bases, and 12 bases lay outside the gene matches. The CDR3 length is 16 residues. Germline values: CDR1 MDHEN, CDR2 SYDVKM. The source of this sequence is a man older than 75 with active or convalescent COVID-19. The rearrangement uses TRBV28 and TRBJ2-7; 7 nucleotides match TRBD2. Sequenced input: peripheral blood. The CDR3 loop is CASTEQSGIDSYEQYF. CDR3 nucleotide sequence: TGTGCCAGCACAGAACAAAGCGGGATAGACTCCTACGAGCAGTACTTC.